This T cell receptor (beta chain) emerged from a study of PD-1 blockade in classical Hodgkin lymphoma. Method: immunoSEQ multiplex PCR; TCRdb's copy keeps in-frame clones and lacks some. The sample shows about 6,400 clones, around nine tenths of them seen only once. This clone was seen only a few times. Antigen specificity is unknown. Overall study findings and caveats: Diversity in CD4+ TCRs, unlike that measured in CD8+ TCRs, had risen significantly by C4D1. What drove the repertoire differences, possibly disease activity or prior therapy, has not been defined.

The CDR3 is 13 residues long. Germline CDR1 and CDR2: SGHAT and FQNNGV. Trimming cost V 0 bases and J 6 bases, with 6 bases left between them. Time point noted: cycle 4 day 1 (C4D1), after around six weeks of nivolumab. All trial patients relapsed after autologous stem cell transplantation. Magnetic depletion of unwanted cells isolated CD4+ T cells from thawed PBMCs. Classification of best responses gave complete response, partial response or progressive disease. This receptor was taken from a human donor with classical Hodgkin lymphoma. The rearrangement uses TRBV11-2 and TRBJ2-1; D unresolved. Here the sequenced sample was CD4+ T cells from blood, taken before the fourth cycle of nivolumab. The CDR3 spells CASSLDPINEQFF. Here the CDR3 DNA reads TGTGCCAGCAGCTTAGATCCAATCAATGAGCAGTTCTTC.